One sample yielded the 10 T cell receptor beta chains listed below, sequenced in a study of control samples from healthy donors and cancer patients. Assay used: immunoSEQ multiplex PCR; TCRdb lists only in-frame clones, some missing. The sample consists of about 150,000 clones, about 94% of them appearing once. The material sequenced was blood. The receptors were gathered from a man in his forties in good health.

The CDR3 loop reads CATSDGGGGTTDTQYF. The CDR3 DNA reads as TGTGCCACCAGTGATGGGGGTGGGGGGACCACAGATACGCAGTATTTT. The genes are TRBV24-1 and TRBJ2-3, with D possibly being TRBD2 (6 bases). V lost 3 bases and J lost 2, with 14 bases in between. The CDR3 runs 16 residues. Per germline, CDR1 KGHDR and CDR2 SFDVKD.

This chain joins TRBV30 and TRBJ1-1; D uncertain. The CDR3 has 12 residues. CDR1 GTSNPN and CDR2 SVGIG come from the germline V gene (reference sequence). V shed 0 bases and J shed 11 bases, with 13 bases lying between them. Written as DNA, the CDR3 is TGTGCCTGGAGTGTAGAGGGTCGGACGGCTTTCTTT. This sequence encodes CAWSVEGRTAFF. Combining the CDR3 with reference TRBV30 and TRBJ1-1 gives the whole variable domain SQTIHQWPATLVQPVGSPLSLECTVEGTSNPNLYWYRQAAGRGLQLLFYSVGIGQISSEVPQNLSASRPQDRQFILSSKKLLLSDSGFYLCAWSVEGRTAFFGQGTRLTVV.

This clone was recorded once. The chain recombines TRBV28 with TRBJ1-2, with a tentative D call TRBD1 (6 bases). CDR3 length: 14 residues. Per germline, CDR1 MDHEN and CDR2 SYDVKM. The germline V and J ends were trimmed by 2 bases and 7 bases, with 14 bases remaining between them. CDR3 nucleotides: TGTGCCAGCAGTTTAGGGGGGGCCTTAGGTGGCTACACCTTC. It specifies CASSLGGALGGYTF.

In its sample, this clone was seen once. The chain recombines TRBV9 with TRBJ2-2; D is perhaps TRBD2 (7 bases). The CDR3 extends over 15 amino acids. CDR1 and CDR2 (germline): SGDLS, YYNGEE. V lost 0 bases, J lost 8 bases, and 14 bases lay in between. DNA for the CDR3: TGTGCCAGCAGCGTAGAGGGGGGGCCTGCTGGGGAGCTGTTTTTT. Translation gives CASSVEGGPAGELFF.

This clone showed up just once. The chain uses TRBV2 and TRBJ2-2; TRBD1 aligns across 9 bases. Losses at the gene ends were 5 bases for V and 5 bases for J; bases not matched to a gene: 6. Germline V gene lookup returns CDR1 SNHLY and CDR2 FYNNEI. The CDR3 extends over 15 amino acids. CDR3 in amino acids: CASSYRDRATGELFF. CDR3 coding DNA: TGTGCCAGCAGTTACCGGGACAGGGCTACCGGGGAGCTGTTTTTT.

This chain uses TRBV4-2 with TRBJ1-1; 9 positions match TRBD1. The ends lost 3 bases at V and 6 bases at J; junction bases unmatched: 14. Germline V CDR1 and CDR2: LGHNA, YNFKEQ. The CDR3 is 17 residues long. This CDR3 reads CASSQGTPGTGIPEAFF. CDR3 bases: TGTGCCAGCAGCCAGGGGACCCCCGGGACAGGGATACCTGAAGCTTTCTTT.

CDR3 protein: CSVVTPSNEKLFF. Written as DNA, the CDR3 is TGCAGCGTTGTTACGCCTTCTAATGAAAAACTGTTTTTT. V usage is TRBV29-1 and J usage is TRBJ1-4; D is unclear. The CDR3 covers 13 residues. Trimming left V 4 bases short and J 3 bases short, with 9 bases between. CDR1 and CDR2 from the germline V gene are SQVTM and ANQGSEA.

V is TRBV6-1 and J is TRBJ1-2; D is uncertain. The CDR3 is 14 residues long. Germline V gives CDR1 MNHNS, CDR2 SASEGT. V was trimmed by 0 bases and J by 5 bases, leaving 10 bases between them. The DNA of the CDR3 is TGTGCCAGCAGTGAAGCGCGTGGAATATATGGCTACACCTTC. Its translation is CASSEARGIYGYTF.

The genes are TRBV21-1 and TRBJ2-1; the D call of TRBD2 is as the table states it, not checked on the DNA. TRBV21-1 is reported as a pseudogene. The CDR3 sequence is 14 residues long. The CDR3 loop reads CASSKFIAGHEQFF. Here the CDR3 DNA reads TGTGCCAGCAGCAAATTCATAGCGGGGCATGAGCAGTTCTTC.

CDR3 in amino acids: CASSYLYGYTF. CDR3 sequence (DNA): TGTGCCAGCAGTTATCTCTATGGCTACACCTTC. This chain joins TRBV6-2 or TRBV6-3 and TRBJ1-2; D gene uncertain. The CDR3 has 11 amino acids. V dropped 3 bases and J dropped 4 bases, with 3 bases sitting between them. Per germline, CDR1 MNHEY and CDR2 SVGEGT.